One and the same sample provided the 20 T cell receptor beta chains below, sequenced in a study of response to subunit inactivated influenza vaccine. TCRdb ran MiXCR on the RT-PCR reads and lists one entry per CDR3 protein. The repertoire has about 190,000 distinct CDR3 sequences, approximately 14% of them found once; the top ten carry 20% to 30%. Sequences were derived from CD8+ T cells sorted from PBMCs, sampled 4 to 6 days after vaccination. These receptors were obtained from a man aged 50-59 years who received an inactivated influenza vaccine.

The CDR3 reads CASSEYMAGTEAFF. The CDR3 coding sequence is TGTGCCAGCAGTGAATATATGGCCGGGACTGAAGCTTTCTTT. V is TRBV25-1 and J is TRBJ1-1, with D uncertain. The CDR3 loop spans 14 amino acids. The germline V gene has CDR1 MGHDK and CDR2 SYGVNS. V shed 0 bases and J shed 5 bases, with 10 bases lying between them. Full variable domain (missing parts from reference TRBV25-1 and TRBJ1-1): EADIYQTPRYLVIGTGKKITLECSQTMGHDKMYWYQQDPGMELHLIHYSYGVNSTEKGDLSSESTVSRIRTEHFPLTLESARPSHTSQYLCASSEYMAGTEAFFGQGTRLTVV.

This clonotype was recorded a few times. This chain connects TRBV6-1 to TRBJ2-3; TRBD2 is a possible D gene (6 bases). The V gene lost 2 bases and the J gene lost 0 bases, with 12 bases spanning the gap. Per germline, CDR1 MNHNS and CDR2 SASEGT. The CDR3 runs to 16 residues. The CDR3 protein is CASSEPLATSTDTQYF. For the CDR3, the DNA is TGTGCCAGCAGTGAACCTCTAGCGACTAGCACAGATACGCAGTATTTT.

This clonotype has only a few counts. This chain connects TRBV2 to TRBJ2-7; D is uncertain. V lost 4 bases and J lost 6, with 19 bases in between. In germline, CDR1 is SNHLY, CDR2 FYNNEI. There are 15 residues in the CDR3. The CDR3 protein is CASSGDTPLSLEQYF. The CDR3 DNA follows: TGTGCCAGCAGTGGCGACACCCCCCTGTCTCTCGAGCAGTACTTC.

The table lists this clonotype with a few counts. V is TRBV2 and J is TRBJ2-2; D might be TRBD1 (5 bases). The ends were cut back, 3 bases at V and 2 bases at J, with 10 bases in the middle. Germline values: CDR1 SNHLY, CDR2 FYNNEI. This CDR3 is 15 amino acids long. The CDR3 DNA is TGTGCCAGCAGTGATGGGGCACTAAACACCGGGGAGCTGTTTTTT. This encodes CASSDGALNTGELFF.

This clonotype was counted between two and nine times. The J gene is TRBJ2-3, the V gene TRBV7-2; 8 bases fit TRBD1. The V and J ends lost 5 bases and 4 bases, in that order; junction bases with no gene match: 11. The germline CDR1 and CDR2 sequences are SGHTA and FQGNSA. The CDR3 runs to 16 residues. CDR3 DNA sequence: TGTGCCAGCAGCGCCCCAGGGGGCGGTCTAGCAGATACGCAGTATTTT. Its protein is CASSAPGGGLADTQYF.

The rearrangement joins TRBV6-5 to TRBJ2-1; 7 positions agree with TRBD1. Looked up from germline, CDR1 is MNHEY and CDR2 is SVGAGI. The CDR3 runs to 18 residues. V lost 2 bases, J lost 1 base, and 11 bases stayed unmatched. This chain's CDR3 is CASSYIFRATGSYNEQFF. CDR3 coding DNA: TGTGCCAGCAGTTACATTTTCCGGGCGACAGGGTCCTACAATGAGCAGTTCTTC.

This chain uses TRBV29-1 with TRBJ2-7, with 12 bases lining up with TRBD1. The germline V gene has CDR1 SQVTM and CDR2 ANQGSEA. J gave up 7 bases and V 6 bases, and 10 bases lay outside the gene matches. This CDR3 is 14 amino acids long. CDR3 sequence (DNA): TGCAGCGTAAAACCGGGACAGGGGGCGGCGGAGCAGTACTTC. As protein: CSVKPGQGAAEQYF.

V gene TRBV30 combines with J gene TRBJ2-5; 13 nucleotides agree with TRBD2. CDR3 size: 15 residues. V gave up 1 base and J gave up 6 bases; unmatched junction bases: 5. Germline CDR1 GTSNPN, CDR2 SVGIG (reference sequence). This chain's CDR3 is CAWSAGTSGVKTQYF. The CDR3 nucleotides read TGTGCCTGGAGTGCCGGGACTAGCGGGGTGAAGACCCAGTACTTC.

The V call is TRBV6-5, the J call TRBJ2-2; unclear D gene. Trimming took 0 bases from V and 5 from J, leaving 13 bases between them. Germline V lookup: CDR1 MNHEY, CDR2 SVGAGI. The CDR3 spans 16 residues. This CDR3 is CASSYSFGGRTGELFF. The CDR3, as DNA: TGTGCCAGCAGTTACTCGTTTGGTGGCAGGACCGGGGAGCTGTTTTTT.

This clonotype was counted at least ten times. The chain carries TRBV7-9 and TRBJ1-4, with D possibly being TRBD1 (5 bases). The CDR3 runs 13 residues. Germline-derived CDR1 and CDR2 are SEHNR and FQNEAQ (reference sequence). V was clipped by 8 bases and J by 6 bases, with 13 bases between them. The CDR3: CASGRVEDEKLFF. DNA of the CDR3: TGTGCCAGCGGCAGGGTCGAGGATGAAAAACTGTTTTTT. Combining the CDR3 with reference TRBV7-9 and TRBJ1-4 gives the whole variable domain DTGVSQNPRHKITKRGQNVTFRCDPISEHNRLYWYRQTLGQGPEFLTYFQNEAQLEKSRLLSDRFSAERPKGSFSTLEIQRTEQGDSAMYLCASGRVEDEKLFFGSGTQLSVL.

CDR3 region: CASSLLGQVLTYEQYF. The CDR3 DNA follows: TGTGCCAGCAGTTTATTGGGACAGGTCCTTACCTACGAGCAGTACTTC. V gene TRBV28 combines with J gene TRBJ2-7; TRBD1 aligns across 8 bases. Trimming removed 1 base from V and 2 bases from J; junction bases left unmatched: 7. The CDR3 has 16 residues. CDR1 and CDR2 from the germline V gene are MDHEN and SYDVKM.

The chain is built from TRBV13 and TRBJ2-7; 8 bases match TRBD2. The CDR3 contains 18 residues. Germline lookup yields CDR1 PRHDT and CDR2 FYEKMQ (reference sequence). The J segment lost 0 bases and the V segment lost 6 bases, leaving 16 bases of the junction unmatched. The CDR3 loop is CASSSINAASGLSYEQYF. The CDR3 DNA reads as TGTGCCAGCAGTTCAATAAACGCGGCTAGCGGGCTCTCCTACGAGCAGTACTTC.

This clonotype has a handful of counts. The V call is TRBV12-3 or TRBV12-4, the J call TRBJ2-7; no clear D. The CDR3 loop spans 15 amino acids. V was trimmed by 1 base and J by 4 bases, leaving 14 bases between them. CDR3 protein: CASSLETTVQYEQYF. The DNA of the CDR3 is TGTGCCAGCAGTTTAGAGACGACGGTCCAATACGAGCAGTACTTC.

The chain is built from TRBV12-3 or TRBV12-4 and TRBJ2-5; weak D call: TRBD2 (6 bases). This CDR3 has 15 amino acids. The V and J ends lost 0 bases and 4 bases respectively, with 12 bases between them. The CDR3 nucleotides read TGTGCCAGCAGTTTAGCGCTTGGCGGGACAGAGACCCAGTACTTC. Amino acid sequence: CASSLALGGTETQYF.

The J gene is TRBJ2-2, the V gene TRBV6-2 or TRBV6-3, with D unresolved. The CDR3 runs to 17 residues. The V gene lost 6 bases and the J gene lost 0 bases, with 17 bases spanning the gap. Germline assignment: CDR1 MNHEY and CDR2 SVGEGT. Here the CDR3 reads CASSQQPLITNTGELFF. The CDR3 DNA follows: TGTGCCAGCAGCCAACAGCCTCTTATAACGAACACCGGGGAGCTGTTTTTT.

The genes are TRBV12-3 or TRBV12-4 and TRBJ2-1; D ambiguous. V was shortened by 0 bases and J by 4 bases, with 13 bases between the two germline ends. This CDR3 comprises 16 residues. CDR3 bases: TGTGCCAGCAGTTTAGCACCTCCCCTGTCGTACAATGAGCAGTTCTTC. Protein: CASSLAPPLSYNEQFF.

This clonotype was seen a handful of times. The chain recombines TRBV7-9 with TRBJ2-4; TRBD1 agrees at 7 bases. CDR3 length equals 15 residues. V lost 5 bases, J lost 11 bases, and 15 bases stayed unmatched. Per the germline V gene, CDR1 is SEHNR and CDR2 is FQNEAQ (reference sequence). CDR3 in DNA: TGTGCCAGCAGCCACCGGGACAGTACCTTAATCGTTCAGTACTTC. Encoded protein: CASSHRDSTLIVQYF.

The chain joins TRBV6-5 to TRBJ2-2; the D is unclear. CDR1 is MNHEY and CDR2 is SVGAGI in the germline V gene. The CDR3 covers 13 residues. V was pared by 4 bases and J by 7 bases, with 10 bases between. The CDR3 spells CASSWTLLGELFF. In DNA, the CDR3 is TGTGCCAGCAGTTGGACCTTACTCGGGGAGCTGTTTTTT.

This clonotype has more than one count but fewer than ten. The V and J genes are TRBV5-1 and TRBJ1-2; tentatively, D is TRBD1 (5 bases). The germline CDR1 and CDR2 sequences are SGHRS and YFSETQ. Trimming stripped 4 bases from V and 6 bases from J, with 22 bases between. CDR3 length: 16 residues. The CDR3 sequence is CASSPEFPGSMNGYTF. The CDR3 region has the DNA TGCGCCAGCAGCCCTGAATTTCCAGGGTCTATGAATGGCTACACCTTC.

The rearrangement links TRBV5-6 to TRBJ2-3; 7 positions match TRBD1. Germline V lookup: CDR1 SGHDT, CDR2 YYEEEE. CDR3 length: 16 amino acids. The V and J ends lost 4 bases and 4 bases, in that order; junction bases with no gene match: 12. The CDR3 is CASSIGTARNADTQYF. In DNA form, the CDR3 reads TGTGCCAGCAGCATAGGGACAGCGCGGAACGCAGATACGCAGTATTTT. Filled out from reference TRBV5-6 and TRBJ2-3, the complete variable domain reads DAGVTQSPTHLIKTRGQQVTLRCSPKSGHDTVSWYQQALGQGPQFIFQYYEEEERQRGNFPDRFSGHQFPNYSSELNVNALLLGDSALYLCASSIGTARNADTQYFGPGTRLTVL.